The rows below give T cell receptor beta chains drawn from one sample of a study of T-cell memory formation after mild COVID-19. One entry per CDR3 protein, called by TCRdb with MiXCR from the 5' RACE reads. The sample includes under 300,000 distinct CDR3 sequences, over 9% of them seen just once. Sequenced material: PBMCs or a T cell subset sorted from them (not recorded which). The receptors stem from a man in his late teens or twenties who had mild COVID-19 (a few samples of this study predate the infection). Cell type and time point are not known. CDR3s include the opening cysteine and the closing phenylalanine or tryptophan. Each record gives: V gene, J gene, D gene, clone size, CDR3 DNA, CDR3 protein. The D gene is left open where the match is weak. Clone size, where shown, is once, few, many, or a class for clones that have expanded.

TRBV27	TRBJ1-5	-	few	TGTGCCAGCAGTTTATCGAAGAGGGACGGAGGGGGCAATCAGCCCCAGCATTTT	CASSLSKRDGGGNQPQHF
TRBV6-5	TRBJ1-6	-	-	TGTGCCAGCAGTTACTCCGGCTCCTATAATTCACCCCTCCACTTT	CASSYSGSYNSPLHF
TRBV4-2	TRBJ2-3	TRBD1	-	TGTGCCAGCAGCCAAGGACAGGGTCTCACAGATACGCAGTATTTT	CASSQGQGLTDTQYF
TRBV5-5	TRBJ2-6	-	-	TGTGCCAGCAGCTTTAGACAGTCTGGGGCCAACGTCCTGACTTTC	CASSFRQSGANVLTF
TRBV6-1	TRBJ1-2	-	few	TGTGCCAGCAGTGAATTGGGGGGGCCTGGCTACACCTTC	CASSELGGPGYTF
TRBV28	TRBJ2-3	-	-	TGTGCCAGCAAGCGGACAGATACGCAGTATTTT	CASKRTDTQYF
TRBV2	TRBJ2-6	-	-	TGTGCCAGCACTGAGGCCTCTGGGGCCAACGTCCTGACTTTC	CASTEASGANVLTF
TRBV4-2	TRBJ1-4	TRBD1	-	TGTGCCAGCAGCCAAGAAATGACACCGGGACAGGGGGGTGAAAAACTGTTTTTT	CASSQEMTPGQGGEKLFF
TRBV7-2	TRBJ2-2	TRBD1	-	TGTGCCAGCAGCTTACAACAGGGGGCCGGGGAGCTGTTTTTT	CASSLQQGAGELFF
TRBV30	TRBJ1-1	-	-	TGTGCCTGGTGGGGGGGGGGCTACACTGAAGCTTTCTTT	CAWWGGGYTEAFF
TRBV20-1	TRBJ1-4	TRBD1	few	TGCAGTGCTCGACAGGGGGCAAATAATGAAAAACTGTTTTTT	CSARQGANNEKLFF
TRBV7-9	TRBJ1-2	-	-	TGTGCCAGCAGCACGCCCCGGGACGGGCGGAGGGACTATGGCTACACCTTC	CASSTPRDGRRDYGYTF
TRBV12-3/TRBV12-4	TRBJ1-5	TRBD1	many	TGTGCCAGCAGACTAGGGGGCCAGCCCCAGCATTTT	CASRLGGQPQHF
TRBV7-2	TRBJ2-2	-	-	TGTGCCAGCAGCTTGGGAGCCCACACCGGGGAGCTGTTTTTT	CASSLGAHTGELFF
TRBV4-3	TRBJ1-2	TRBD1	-	TGCGCCAGCAGCCAGGACAGGGCACTTCCCTATGGCTACACCTTC	CASSQDRALPYGYTF
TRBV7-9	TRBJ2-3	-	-	TGTGCCAGCAGCCCCCTGCCCCGCGAGAGTGAACCAGGGGTTACAGATACGCAGTATTTT	CASSPLPRESEPGVTDTQYF
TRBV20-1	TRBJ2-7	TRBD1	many	TGCAGTGCTAGACCACAGGGGGTTAAGGACGAGCAGTACTTC	CSARPQGVKDEQYF
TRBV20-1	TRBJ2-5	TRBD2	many	TGCAGTGCGCTGACTAGCGGGACGTACCAAGAGACCCAGTACTTC	CSALTSGTYQETQYF
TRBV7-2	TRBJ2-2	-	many	TGTGCCAGCAGCTTCTACACCGGGGAGCTGTTTTTT	CASSFYTGELFF
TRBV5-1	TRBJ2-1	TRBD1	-	TGCGCCAGCAGCTGGCCCCAGGGACAGGCTTACAGCTCCTACAATGAGCAGTTCTTC	CASSWPQGQAYSSYNEQFF
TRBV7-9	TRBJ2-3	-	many	TGTGCCAGCAGTATAGATACGCAGTATTTT	CASSIDTQYF
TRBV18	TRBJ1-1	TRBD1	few	TGTGCCAGCTCACCCGACAGGGAGGCTGAAGCTTTCTTT	CASSPDREAEAFF
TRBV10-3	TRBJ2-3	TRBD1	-	TGTGCCATCATGAGGACAGGGGCTAGCACAGATACGCAGTATTTT	CAIMRTGASTDTQYF
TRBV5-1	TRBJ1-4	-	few	TGCGCCAGCCGAGCCGGGTGGGAGCTTGAAAAACTGTTTTTT	CASRAGWELEKLFF
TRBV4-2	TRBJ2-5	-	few	TGTGCCAGCAGCCAAGAGGGGCTAATTCAAGAGACCCAGTACTTC	CASSQEGLIQETQYF
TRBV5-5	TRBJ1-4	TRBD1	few	TGTGCCAGCAGCCCCTTCGACAGGGGGTCGAGTGAAAAACTGTTTTTT	CASSPFDRGSSEKLFF
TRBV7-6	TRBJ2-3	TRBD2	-	TGTGCCAGCAGCTTATGGTCTAGCGGGGCCAGCACAGATACGCAGTATTTT	CASSLWSSGASTDTQYF
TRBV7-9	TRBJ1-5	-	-	TGTGCCAGCAGCTCAGGACGGAATCAGCCCCAGCATTTT	CASSSGRNQPQHF
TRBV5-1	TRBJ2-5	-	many	TGCGCCAGCAGTAACAGGGACTCCCCCGCGGGGACCCAGTACTTC	CASSNRDSPAGTQYF
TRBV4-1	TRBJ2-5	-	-	TGCGCCAGCAGTCGAGGCGTCGGGACTCTTTTAGAGACCCAGTACTTC	CASSRGVGTLLETQYF
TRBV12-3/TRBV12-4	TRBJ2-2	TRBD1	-	TGTGCCAGCAGTTTAACCCACAGGGGAAAGGCCGGGGAGCTGTTTTTT	CASSLTHRGKAGELFF
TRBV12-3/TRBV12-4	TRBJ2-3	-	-	TGTGCCAGCAGTTGGTCCGGGACGGTTGTTCAAGACACAGATACGCAGTATTTT	CASSWSGTVVQDTDTQYF
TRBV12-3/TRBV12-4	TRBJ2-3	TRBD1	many	TGTGCCACGGACAGGGGACGGACGCAGTATTTT	CATDRGRTQYF
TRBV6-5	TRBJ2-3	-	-	TGTGCCAGCAGTTATACCTGGCGGACCACGCAGTATTTT	CASSYTWRTTQYF
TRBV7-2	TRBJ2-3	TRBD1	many	TGTGCCAGCAGCTCATCAGGGGGAATCGGAGATACGCAGTATTTT	CASSSSGGIGDTQYF
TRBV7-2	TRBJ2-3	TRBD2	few	TGTGCCAGCAGCTTATATCTCGCGGGGGGCCGCACAGATACGCAGTATTTT	CASSLYLAGGRTDTQYF
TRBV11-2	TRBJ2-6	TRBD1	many	TGTGCCAGCAGCTCCGGGACAGGGAAAGGGGCCAACGTCCTGACTTTC	CASSSGTGKGANVLTF
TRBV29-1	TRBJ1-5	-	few	TGCAGCGTCCAGGGAGATGGCAATCAGCCCCAGCATTTT	CSVQGDGNQPQHF
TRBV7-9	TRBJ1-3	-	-	TGTGCCAGCAGCTCCGACCCAGACCAGGACACCATATATTTT	CASSSDPDQDTIYF
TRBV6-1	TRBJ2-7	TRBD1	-	TGTGCCAGCATTCGGACAGGGACCTACGAGCAGTACTTC	CASIRTGTYEQYF